This T cell receptor (beta chain) was profiled in a study of T cells in localized non-small cell lung cancer. TCRdb keeps only in-frame clones here, not all; method: immunoSEQ multiplex PCR. This table has around 78,000 clones, approximately 80% appearing once. The ends lost 6 bases at V and 7 bases at J; junction bases unmatched: 13. From germline, CDR1 is SGDLS and CDR2 YYNGEE. The CDR3 runs 15 residues. Study findings and constraints: T cell clonality was highest in uninvolved adjacent lung, above tumor. Heterogeneity stays possible, as sequencing covered only one tumor region. Turning up in adjacent lung were a median approximately 50 of the top 100 tumor clones.

As regards this clone: As yet, its antigen is unknown.

This chain joins TRBV9 and TRBJ1-2; 9 bases are a match to TRBD1. This clonotype originated in a female donor older than 55 with stage I lung adenocarcinoma. This specimen was peripheral blood, taken before any cancer treatment. The chain's CDR3 is CASTLGTGTGTGYTF. Here the CDR3 DNA reads TGTGCCAGCACCCTAGGTACCGGGACAGGGACTGGCTACACCTTC.